The 22 T cell receptor beta chains reported below all come from one sample, sequenced in a study of blood T cell repertoires in COVID-19. TCRdb's table, derived via immunoSEQ multiplex PCR, lists solely in-frame clones and lacks some. This repertoire shows about 240,000 clones, under 90% found once; its top ten account for 3.6%. Sequencing used PBMCs or T cells enriched from blood (not recorded which). The receptors were sampled from a woman in her forties who had been exposed to COVID-19.

This clone was observed once. The genes are TRBV19 and TRBJ2-7; 12 bases are a match to TRBD1. Germline CDR1 is LNHDA and CDR2 is SQIVND (reference sequence). V was pared by 6 bases and J by 5 bases, with 17 bases of the junction left unmatched. The CDR3 totals 18 residues. This CDR3 reads CASSLNRDRGRVGHEQYF. CDR3 DNA: TGTGCCAGTAGCTTAAACCGGGACAGGGGGCGGGTTGGCCACGAGCAGTACTTC.

This clone was counted a single time. Other DNA sequences within the sample encode an identical CDR3. The chain couples TRBV5-1 to TRBJ2-5, with a weak D call TRBD1 (6 bases). The ends were cut back, 1 base at V and 5 bases at J, with 9 bases in the middle. The V gene's germline CDR1 is SGHRS and CDR2 YFSETQ. The CDR3 is made up of 13 amino acids. The DNA of the CDR3 is TGCGCCAGCAGCTTGAGCCAGGGGGAGACCCAGTACTTC. This sequence encodes CASSLSQGETQYF.

The table lists this clone with a few counts. The J gene is TRBJ2-2, the V gene TRBV2, with D possibly TRBD2 on 5 matching bases. Trimming took 8 bases from V and 1 from J, leaving 11 bases between them. The CDR3 covers 14 residues. CDR1 SNHLY and CDR2 FYNNEI come from the germline V gene. The CDR3 DNA is TGTGCCAGCGGAAGTACTAGGAACACCGGGGAGCTGTTTTTT. Its protein is CASGSTRNTGELFF.

The rearrangement links TRBV7-9 to TRBJ1-3; the D gene is possibly TRBD1 (6 bases). CDR1 and CDR2 from the germline V gene are SEHNR and FQNEAQ (reference sequence). The V gene lost 5 bases and the J gene lost 2 bases, with 10 bases spanning the gap. The CDR3 is made up of 14 amino acids. The CDR3 sequence: CASSTTGAGNTIYF. The CDR3 DNA reads TGTGCCAGCAGCACGACAGGAGCTGGAAACACCATATATTTT.

The V call is TRBV7-9, the J call TRBJ2-7; no clear D gene. The V gene lost 3 bases and the J gene lost 2 bases, with 5 bases spanning the gap. Per germline, CDR1 SEHNR and CDR2 FQNEAQ (reference sequence). The CDR3 sequence is 12 residues long. The CDR3 reads CASSFSTYEQYF. In DNA, the CDR3 is TGTGCCAGCAGCTTCAGTACCTACGAGCAGTACTTC.

This clone was recorded only once. The chain joins TRBV11-3 to TRBJ1-5; D possibly corresponds to TRBD1 (6 bases). V was pared by 1 base and J by 6 bases, with 16 bases between. This CDR3 has 16 amino acids. In germline, CDR1 is SGHNT, CDR2 YENEEA. The CDR3 DNA reads TGTGCCAGCAGCTTAGGGCACAGGGTTAAGGCTCAGCCCCAGCATTTT. This codes for CASSLGHRVKAQPQHF.

The chain couples TRBV21-1 to TRBJ1-5; TRBD1 was called by the table and not checked on the DNA. TRBV21-1 is given as a pseudogene. The CDR3 has 18 amino acids. The CDR3 DNA sequence: TGTGCCAGCAGCAAAGTCGTAAACAGGGGAAATAGCAATCAGCCCCAGCATTTT. Its protein product is CASSKVVNRGNSNQPQHF.

The CDR3 reads CASRRPGEGLSRELFF. The CDR3 nucleotides are TGTGCCAGCAGAAGACCTGGGGAGGGCCTCTCCCGAGAGCTGTTTTTT. The chain employs TRBV11-2 and TRBJ2-2; TRBD2 aligns across 7 bases. With 6 bases clipped from V and 11 bases from J, the junction kept 18 bases outside the gene matches. Looked up from germline, CDR1 is SGHAT and CDR2 is FQNNGV. The CDR3 runs to 16 residues.

The chain has TRBV12-3 or TRBV12-4 and TRBJ1-2; D is unclear. This CDR3 is built from 13 residues. Trimming shortened V by 10 bases and J by 4 bases, and 16 bases separated the two germline ends. The CDR3 nucleotides are TGTGCCACGCGTCAATTAGGAGGCTATGGCTACACCTTC. Residues: CATRQLGGYGYTF.

V is TRBV9 and J is TRBJ1-4; D gene unclear. This CDR3 region has 16 residues. V was trimmed by 3 bases and J by 3 bases, leaving 15 bases between them. CDR1 and CDR2 (germline): SGDLS, YYNGEE. The CDR3 sequence: CASSAGVGGSNEKLFF. Here the CDR3 DNA reads TGTGCCAGCAGCGCGGGAGTTGGAGGATCTAATGAAAAACTGTTTTTT.

This chain uses TRBV7-9 with TRBJ2-5; 7 positions agree with TRBD2. The CDR3 runs 16 residues. Per germline, CDR1 SEHNR and CDR2 FQNEAQ (reference sequence). The junction had 10 bases not matched to a gene; V was cut back by 1 base and J by 5 bases. The CDR3 loop reads CASSLGQAGIGETQYF. For the CDR3, the DNA is TGTGCCAGCAGCTTAGGTCAAGCGGGGATCGGGGAGACCCAGTACTTC.

The chain recombines TRBV4-1 with TRBJ2-1; 11 positions agree with TRBD2. The CDR3 is made up of 17 amino acids. Germline lookup yields CDR1 MGHRA and CDR2 YSYEKL. After removal of 0 bases from V and 7 bases from J, the junction contained 8 bases not matched to a gene. The CDR3 is CASSQDGVAGGRNEQFF. DNA for the CDR3: TGCGCCAGCAGCCAAGATGGTGTAGCGGGGGGGAGAAATGAGCAGTTCTTC.

Turning to this clone: Other DNA sequences within the sample encode an identical CDR3. The J gene is TRBJ1-1, the V gene TRBV6-5; TRBD1 might be the D (5 bases). CDR1 MNHEY and CDR2 SVGAGI come from the germline V gene. CDR3 length: 14 amino acids. The germline V and J ends were trimmed by 0 bases and 3 bases, with 8 bases remaining between them. The CDR3 is CASSYSRGDTEAFF. The CDR3 region has the DNA TGTGCCAGCAGTTACTCGCGGGGGGACACTGAAGCTTTCTTT.

The rearrangement uses TRBV2 and TRBJ2-3, with D maybe TRBD2 (7 bases). Trimming took off 8 bases at V and 4 bases at J, with 22 bases between the two ends. The CDR3 totals 16 residues. Per the germline V gene, CDR1 is SNHLY and CDR2 is FYNNEI. The CDR3 DNA reads as TGTGCCAGCCTCATGGGGGGGGCCTCCCTCGCAGATACGCAGTATTTT. Protein sequence: CASLMGGASLADTQYF.

This chain uses TRBV4-1 with TRBJ1-2; possible D gene TRBD1, 6 bases. The length of the CDR3 is 16 residues. CDR1 MGHRA and CDR2 YSYEKL come from the germline V gene. The ends were cut back, 0 bases at V and 0 bases at J, with 11 bases in the middle. CDR3 DNA sequence: TGCGCCAGCAGCCAAGATCAGGGGACACCTAACTATGGCTACACCTTC. Translating it yields CASSQDQGTPNYGYTF.

The chain is built from TRBV6-2 or TRBV6-3 and TRBJ1-1; D ambiguous. Germline V gives CDR1 MNHEY, CDR2 SVGEGT. V lost 2 bases to trimming and J lost 7 bases, with 5 bases between them. The CDR3 totals 11 residues. Here the CDR3 DNA reads TGTGCCAGCAGTTACGGCATTGAAGCTTTCTTT. It translates to CASSYGIEAFF.

This chain uses TRBV19 with TRBJ1-2; D is undetermined. The CDR3 loop spans 14 amino acids. CDR1 and CDR2 (germline): LNHDA, SQIVND (reference sequence). V shed 7 bases and J shed 1 base, with 13 bases lying between them. The CDR3 DNA sequence: TGTGCCAGTACCGTGGCGGCCTTTAACTATGGCTACACCTTC. Encoded protein: CASTVAAFNYGYTF. Based on the CDR3 plus reference TRBV19 and TRBJ1-2, the full variable domain is DGGITQSPKYLFRKEGQNVTLSCEQNLNHDAMYWYRQDPGQGLRLIYYSQIVNDFQKGDIAEGYSVSREKKESFPLTVTSAQKNPTAFYLCASTVAAFNYGYTFGSGTRLTVV.

The chain combines TRBV6-6 with TRBJ2-7, with a possible D match to TRBD1 (5 bases). The V end lost 7 bases, the J end lost 9 bases, and 13 bases lay between the germline ends. This CDR3 contains 11 residues. Germline V gene data show CDR1 as MNHNY and CDR2 as SVGAGI (reference sequence). The CDR3 is CASTMQGRQYF. For the CDR3, the DNA is TGTGCCAGCACCATGCAGGGAAGGCAGTACTTC.

This chain links TRBV7-3 with TRBJ2-7; 7 positions agree with TRBD1. Trimming took 4 bases from V and 3 from J; bases not matched to a gene: 21. Germline CDR1 SGHTA, CDR2 FQGTGA. The CDR3 is made up of 19 amino acids. Here the CDR3 DNA reads TGTGCCAGCAGCTGGCAGGACAGGAGCCCCGATCCCCGCCTCTACGAGCAGTACTTC. Amino acid sequence: CASSWQDRSPDPRLYEQYF.

Concerning this clone: The same CDR3 can be traced to other DNA sequences in this sample. J is TRBJ1-1 and V is TRBV18; 8 positions match TRBD1. The CDR3 spans 13 residues. Unmatched junction bases numbered 2, after V lost 3 bases and J lost 5 bases. Germline CDR1 is KGHSH and CDR2 is LQKENI. CDR3 residues: CASSPTGGTEAFF. CDR3 bases: TGTGCCAGCTCACCCACAGGGGGGACTGAAGCTTTCTTT.

The J gene is TRBJ1-5, the V gene TRBV7-6; a possible D gene is TRBD1 (5 bases). CDR3 length: 15 residues. Germline CDR1 SGHVS, CDR2 FNYEAQ. V dropped 5 bases and J dropped 2 bases, with 13 bases sitting between them. CDR3 in DNA: TGTGCCAGCAGCCGGGCGGGGACGGGCAATCAGCCCCAGCATTTT. Amino acid sequence: CASSRAGTGNQPQHF. Using reference TRBV7-6 and TRBJ1-5 for the parts outside the CDR3, the full variable domain is GAGVSQSPRYKVTKRGQDVALRCDPISGHVSLYWYRQALGQGPEFLTYFNYEAQQDKSGLPNDRFSAERPEGSISTLTIQRTEQRDSAMYRCASSRAGTGNQPQHFGDGTRLSIL.

The chain is built from TRBV5-1 and TRBJ2-5; D may be TRBD1 or TRBD2 (6 bases each). Trimming pared 4 bases from V and 2 bases from J, leaving 12 bases between. This CDR3 spans 14 amino acids. The V gene's germline CDR1 is SGHRS and CDR2 YFSETQ. In DNA, the CDR3 is TGCGCCAGCAGCATGGGGGGCCCACAAGAGACCCAGTACTTC. Translated, it gives CASSMGGPQETQYF.